These 25 T cell receptor beta chains came from one sample sequenced in a study of shared clonotypes between healthy human individuals. This table comes from immunoSEQ multiplex PCR, and its TCRdb copy is limited to in-frame clones, with some not included. The data contain around 100,000 clones, about 70% of them singletons. Material: memory CD8+ T cells sorted from blood. Subset in this sample: CD45RO+ cells pooled with CCR7-negative TemRA cells. The receptors come from a woman aged 30 to 39 in good health.

This clone was counted only a few times. The chain uses TRBV7-9 and TRBJ2-3; no firm D call. This CDR3 contains 19 residues. Germline lookup yields CDR1 SEHNR and CDR2 FQNEAQ (reference sequence). V shed 6 bases and J shed 2 bases, with 27 bases lying between them. The CDR3 is CASSSTGQIKSSITDTQYF. In DNA, the CDR3 is TGTGCCAGCAGTTCCACGGGCCAGATTAAGAGTTCGATCACAGATACGCAGTATTTT.

The rearrangement joins TRBV15 to TRBJ2-2; D uncertain. The CDR3 loop spans 13 amino acids. Germline assignment: CDR1 LNHNV and CDR2 YYDKDF (reference sequence). V was cut by 2 bases and J by 2 bases, with 3 bases left in between. In DNA, the CDR3 is TGTGCCACCAGCAGACCTAACACCGGGGAGCTGTTTTTT. Its translation is CATSRPNTGELFF.

The chain uses TRBV10-2 and TRBJ2-7, with 8 positions matching TRBD2. The V segment lost 6 bases and the J segment 3 bases; nucleotides outside the gene matches: 7. Germline V gene lookup returns CDR1 WSHSY and CDR2 SAAADI. This CDR3 is built from 14 residues. The CDR3: CASSSQRELYEQYF. CDR3 sequence (DNA): TGCGCCAGCAGCAGCCAGCGGGAGCTCTACGAGCAGTACTTC.

The chain recombines TRBV4-1 with TRBJ1-2, with D possibly being TRBD1 (5 bases). This CDR3 contains 15 residues. CDR1 is MGHRA, CDR2 YSYEKL, per germline. The V end was cut by 4 bases, the J end by 4 bases, with 16 bases between. CDR3 region: CASSPDPRDLYGYTF. CDR3 in DNA: TGCGCCAGCAGCCCAGACCCCCGGGACCTCTATGGCTACACCTTC.

With regard to this clone: The sample carries other DNA sequences with the same CDR3. The J gene is TRBJ2-3, the V gene TRBV9; maybe TRBD2 (5 bases). The germline gives CDR1 SGDLS, CDR2 YYNGEE. The CDR3 runs to 14 residues. The ends were cut back, 1 base at V and 6 bases at J, with 12 bases in the middle. The CDR3 bases are TGTGCCAGCAGCGTATCCGGGAAACTGGATACGCAGTATTTT. Its protein product is CASSVSGKLDTQYF.

The table lists this clone with a count of one. The chain combines TRBV18 with TRBJ2-7; 7 bases align to TRBD1. The CDR3 length is 17 residues. Trimming at V came to 5 bases and at J to 2 bases, leaving 15 bases not matched to a gene. Germline CDR1 and CDR2: KGHSH and LQKENI. The CDR3 loop reads CASSEKLQGNLAYEQYF. CDR3 DNA: TGTGCCAGCTCAGAGAAACTACAGGGGAATTTAGCCTACGAGCAGTACTTC.

This clone turned up a few times. The gene calls are TRBV25-1 and TRBJ2-5, with 7 bases that match TRBD1. This CDR3 is built from 16 residues. Germline V gives CDR1 MGHDK, CDR2 SYGVNS. V was pared by 4 bases and J by 7 bases, with 15 bases of the junction left unmatched. The DNA for the CDR3 is TGTGCCAGCAGTGCTGGTTCACAGGGGCCGCATGGGACCCAGTACTTC. As protein: CASSAGSQGPHGTQYF. Variable domain in full (rest from reference TRBV25-1 and TRBJ2-5): EADIYQTPRYLVIGTGKKITLECSQTMGHDKMYWYQQDPGMELHLIHYSYGVNSTEKGDLSSESTVSRIRTEHFPLTLESARPSHTSQYLCASSAGSQGPHGTQYFGPGTRLLVL.

This chain connects TRBV6-6 to TRBJ1-1; D not resolved. Trimming shortened V by 2 bases and J by 1 base, and 14 bases separated the two germline ends. CDR1 and CDR2 (germline): MNHNY, SVGAGI (reference sequence). The CDR3 contains 16 residues. Written as DNA, the CDR3 is TGTGCCAGCAGTTACCCATGGGATTCAGGGAACACTGAAGCTTTCTTT. Encoded protein: CASSYPWDSGNTEAFF.

J is TRBJ1-5 and V is TRBV2; D is uncertain. There are 13 residues in the CDR3. Per germline, CDR1 SNHLY and CDR2 FYNNEI. Trimming removed 10 bases at V and 0 bases at J, with 10 bases between. The CDR3 DNA reads as TGTGCCACCCAGAAACATAGCAATCAGCCCCAGCATTTT. Amino acids: CATQKHSNQPQHF.

The CDR3 nucleotides are TGTGCCACCAGCAGAGATATTGGGGACTTCACCCAGTACTTC. It encodes CATSRDIGDFTQYF. The J gene is TRBJ2-5, the V gene TRBV15; weak D call: TRBD2 (6 bases). Trimming took off 0 bases at V and 8 bases at J, with 13 bases between the two ends. The V gene's germline CDR1 is LNHNV and CDR2 YYDKDF (reference sequence). CDR3 length equals 14 residues.

This sequence joins TRBV4-2 and TRBJ2-1, with 7 bases fitting TRBD1. J lost 8 bases, V lost 4 bases, and 5 bases had no gene match. There are 13 residues in the CDR3. From germline, CDR1 is LGHNA and CDR2 YNFKEQ. The CDR3 here is CASSPQGLDEQFF. CDR3 sequence (DNA): TGTGCCAGCAGCCCACAGGGGTTGGATGAGCAGTTCTTC.

CDR3 nucleotide sequence: TGCGCCAGCAGTGTAGGGGGTAGCCTCGGGAATGAGCAGTTCTTC. Protein sequence: CASSVGGSLGNEQFF. The chain uses TRBV10-1 and TRBJ2-1, with D possibly matching TRBD1 (6 bases). V lost 4 bases to trimming and J lost 7 bases, with 17 bases between them. Germline values: CDR1 WNHNN, CDR2 SYGVQD (reference sequence). CDR3 size: 15 residues.

This chain connects TRBV10-1 to TRBJ2-7, with 8 bases identical to TRBD1. The germline V gene encodes CDR1 WNHNN and CDR2 SYGVQD (reference sequence). The CDR3 extends over 16 amino acids. V was pared by 4 bases and J by 1 base, with 9 bases of the junction left unmatched. The CDR3 reads CASSATGQGPSYEQYF. In DNA form, the CDR3 reads TGCGCCAGCAGTGCAACCGGACAGGGCCCTTCCTACGAGCAGTACTTC.

V and J are TRBV7-9 and TRBJ2-6; no reliable D call. V shed 7 bases and J shed 1 base, with 8 bases lying between them. Germline CDR1 is SEHNR and CDR2 is FQNEAQ (reference sequence). The CDR3 loop spans 14 amino acids. CDR3 region: CASKTVSGANVLTF. CDR3 DNA sequence: TGTGCCAGCAAGACGGTATCTGGGGCCAACGTCCTGACTTTC.

The chain has TRBV6-6 and TRBJ2-5; D gene unclear. The CDR3 length is 13 residues. Germline CDR1 reads MNHNY; CDR2 reads SVGAGI (reference sequence). V was pared by 6 bases and J by 3 bases, with 11 bases between. The CDR3 reads CASSRLMEETQYF. Written as DNA, the CDR3 is TGTGCCAGCAGCAGACTCATGGAAGAGACCCAGTACTTC.

The chain is built from TRBV6-6 and TRBJ2-1; tentatively, D is TRBD2 (5 bases). Germline V gives CDR1 MNHNY, CDR2 SVGAGI (reference sequence). The ends were cut back, 6 bases at V and 8 bases at J, with 14 bases in the middle. The CDR3 is made up of 13 amino acids. In nucleotides, the CDR3 is TGTGCCAGCAGCATGGGAGAGAAGGATGAGCAGTTCTTC. Its protein is CASSMGEKDEQFF.

The chain combines TRBV5-5 with TRBJ2-5; a possible D gene is TRBD1 (5 bases). CDR1 and CDR2 from the germline V gene are SGHKS and YYEKEE (reference sequence). The CDR3 contains 15 residues. Trimming removed 6 bases from V and 1 base from J, with 16 bases in between. The CDR3 bases are TGTGCCAGCACCCTCGCAGGGAAAATCCAAGAGACCCAGTACTTC. Its translation is CASTLAGKIQETQYF.

V gene TRBV9 combines with J gene TRBJ2-7, with 10 bases that match TRBD2. From germline, CDR1 is SGDLS and CDR2 YYNGEE. The CDR3 runs to 15 residues. The ends lost 0 bases at V and 2 bases at J; junction bases unmatched: 2. As DNA, the CDR3 is TGTGCCAGCAGCGTAGCTAGCGGGAGCGCCTACGAGCAGTACTTC. This codes for CASSVASGSAYEQYF.

This clone appeared a single time. V usage is TRBV19 and J usage is TRBJ2-2; 7 nucleotides agree with TRBD1. The germline gives CDR1 LNHDA, CDR2 SQIVND (reference sequence). The CDR3 length is 15 residues. With V trimmed by 6 bases and J by 4 bases, 8 bases remained unmatched. The CDR3 sequence is CASSYDRVGTGELFF. CDR3 nucleotide sequence: TGTGCCAGTAGCTATGACAGGGTGGGCACCGGGGAGCTGTTTTTT.

This clone was picked up one time. This rearrangement joins TRBV28 to TRBJ1-5; D ambiguous. The V and J ends lost 2 bases and 6 bases respectively, with 8 bases between them. The length of the CDR3 is 13 residues. Germline V gene sequence: CDR1 MDHEN, CDR2 SYDVKM. CDR3 sequence reads: CASSLIFRQPQHF. The CDR3 DNA follows: TGTGCCAGCAGTTTAATTTTTCGTCAGCCCCAGCATTTT. The variable domain in full, completed from reference TRBV28 and TRBJ1-5, reads DVKVTQSSRYLVKRTGEKVFLECVQDMDHENMFWYRQDPGLGLRLIYFSYDVKMKEKGDIPEGYSVSREKKERFSLILESASTNQTSMYLCASSLIFRQPQHFGDGTRLSIL.

The chain joins TRBV7-2 to TRBJ2-2; perhaps D is TRBD1 or TRBD2 (5 bases each). CDR1 SGHTA and CDR2 FQGNSA come from the germline V gene. The germline V and J ends were trimmed by 6 bases and 0 bases, with 14 bases remaining between them. CDR3 length equals 16 residues. The CDR3 region is CASRYPGTSNTGELFF. The CDR3 DNA sequence: TGTGCCAGCAGATACCCTGGGACGTCGAACACCGGGGAGCTGTTTTTT. Full variable domain (missing parts from reference TRBV7-2 and TRBJ2-2): GAGVSQSPSNKVTEKGKDVELRCDPISGHTALYWYRQSLGQGLEFLIYFQGNSAPDKSGLPSDRFSAERTGGSVSTLTIQRTQQEDSAVYLCASRYPGTSNTGELFFGEGSRLTVL.

This clone occurred once. The V call is TRBV7-8, the J call TRBJ2-7; D call uncertain. V dropped 3 bases and J dropped 0 bases, with 12 bases sitting between them. Germline loops: CDR1 SGHVS, CDR2 FQNEAQ. The CDR3 sequence is 15 residues long. Written as DNA, the CDR3 is TGTGCCAGCAGCTTGATCCTTACAGTCTCCTACGAGCAGTACTTC. Protein sequence: CASSLILTVSYEQYF.

The gene calls are TRBV28 and TRBJ2-1, with D uncertain. Trimming removed 4 bases from V and 5 bases from J, with 3 bases in between. This CDR3 region has 11 residues. The germline gives CDR1 MDHEN, CDR2 SYDVKM. The CDR3 DNA reads TGTGCCAGCAGTTCCGACAATGAGCAGTTCTTC. This gives the protein CASSSDNEQFF.

This clone showed up just once. The rearrangement uses TRBV5-1 and TRBJ2-7, with D possibly called TRBD1 or TRBD2 (5 bases each). Per the germline V gene, CDR1 is SGHRS and CDR2 is YFSETQ. V was trimmed by 3 bases and J by 2 bases, leaving 9 bases between them. This CDR3 comprises 13 residues. The CDR3 loop is CASSWGRAYEQYF. The CDR3 bases are TGCGCCAGCAGCTGGGGACGGGCCTACGAGCAGTACTTC.

The chain couples TRBV25-1 to TRBJ2-7; D assignment may be TRBD1 or TRBD2 (5 bases each). The CDR3 has 16 amino acids. Trimming stripped 1 base from V and 0 bases from J, with 13 bases between. CDR1 MGHDK and CDR2 SYGVNS come from the germline V gene. This CDR3 is CASSELGRIDSYEQYF. DNA for the CDR3: TGTGCCAGCAGTGAATTGGGACGGATCGACTCCTACGAGCAGTACTTC.